These T cell receptor beta chains were read from a single sample in a study of blood T cell repertoires in COVID-19. Data came from immunoSEQ multiplex PCR; TCRdb stores just in-frame clones and leaves some out. Found here are roughly 200,000 clones, roughly 73% of them singletons; the top ten hold 2.8%. Source material: peripheral blood. All receptors come from a woman of 80 years or more with active or convalescent COVID-19. Both conserved end residues are part of each CDR3. D genes are given only for firm matches. Size values are once, few and many counts, or a class for expanded clones, and some rows have none.

v_call	clone_size	j_call	d_call	cdr3_nt	cdr3_aa
TRBV2	once	TRBJ1-2	TRBD1	TGTGCCAGCAGGGGGACAGTCCTTTTTAACTATGGCTACACCTTC	CASRGTVLFNYGYTF
TRBV28	NA	TRBJ2-1	TRBD2	TGTGCCAGCAGAGGTAGCGGGGGGTTAAATGAGCAGTTCTTC	CASRGSGGLNEQFF
TRBV6-5	NA	TRBJ2-1	NA	TGTGCCAGCAGTTACTCGCTGTCCAGGGTGAAGTTCTTC	CASSYSLSRVKFF
TRBV6-5	NA	TRBJ2-2	NA	TGTGCCAGCAGCCCAGGGAACACCGGGGAGCTGTTTTTT	CASSPGNTGELFF
TRBV5-1	NA	TRBJ1-2	NA	TGCGCCAGCAGCTTGGGGGTTTCGCAGGGTACGGACGGCTACACCTTC	CASSLGVSQGTDGYTF
TRBV2	NA	TRBJ1-5	NA	TGTGCCAGCAGGCTGGAGGGCAATCAGCCCCAGCATTTT	CASRLEGNQPQHF
TRBV28	NA	TRBJ1-5	TRBD1	TGTGCCAGCAGGCGACAGGGGGCGTCCAATCAGCCCCAGCATTTT	CASRRQGASNQPQHF
TRBV25-1	NA	TRBJ1-1	TRBD1	TGTGCCAGCAGGAAACTTGGGACAGGGATCACTGAAGCTTTCTTT	CASRKLGTGITEAFF
TRBV27	NA	TRBJ1-4	NA	TGTGCCAGCAGTTATGGCCAGGGGAGTGAAAAACTGTTTTTT	CASSYGQGSEKLFF
TRBV7-9	few	TRBJ2-7	TRBD1	TGTGCCAGCAGCTTAACGATGGGACAGGGCCCTTCCTACGAGCAGTACTTC	CASSLTMGQGPSYEQYF
TRBV2	NA	TRBJ2-5	NA	TGTGCCAGCAGTCGTGGGCTTACGGAGACCCAGTACTTC	CASSRGLTETQYF
TRBV5-1	NA	TRBJ2-1	TRBD2	TGCGCCAGCAGCAAAAGACTAGCGGAAGACACTAATGAGCAGTTCTTC	CASSKRLAEDTNEQFF
TRBV30	NA	TRBJ1-5	NA	TGTGCCTGGAATCGTTATAGCAATCAGCCCCAGCATTTT	CAWNRYSNQPQHF
TRBV4-2	NA	TRBJ2-3	TRBD2	TGTGCCAGCAGCCAGCTATTCGCGGGGGGGCATTCAGATACGCAGTATTTT	CASSQLFAGGHSDTQYF
TRBV2	NA	TRBJ1-2	TRBD1	TGTGCCAGCAAGGGACAGGGAGACTATGGCTACACCTTC	CASKGQGDYGYTF
TRBV11-2	once	TRBJ2-2	TRBD1	TGTGCCAGCAGCCCCAGGGACAGGGGATACACCGGGGAGCTGTTTTTT	CASSPRDRGYTGELFF
TRBV10-3	NA	TRBJ1-5	TRBD1	TGTGCCATCAGTGACTATACAGGGGCCAATCAGCCCCAGCATTTT	CAISDYTGANQPQHF
TRBV5-1	NA	TRBJ1-3	TRBD1	TGCGCCAGCAGCTTGGGGTCGGCAGGGGGAGGAAACACCATATATTTT	CASSLGSAGGGNTIYF
TRBV10-3	NA	TRBJ1-5	TRBD1	TGTGCCATCAGTGAGGCCTCCGGGACAGGGGGAGTGGGCAATCAGCCCCAGCATTTT	CAISEASGTGGVGNQPQHF
TRBV7-7	NA	TRBJ2-5	TRBD2	TGTGCCAGCACCCCGGGAGGGGGATCGGGGGAGACCCAGTACTTC	CASTPGGGSGETQYF
TRBV10-3	NA	TRBJ2-7	TRBD2	TGTGCCATCAGTGAGGGGGTAGCGGGGGGTTACGAGCAGTACTTC	CAISEGVAGGYEQYF
TRBV11-2	few	TRBJ2-7	TRBD1	TGTGCCAGCAGCCTCGGGCCGGGACAGGGACTCTACGAGCAGTACTTC	CASSLGPGQGLYEQYF
TRBV7-2	NA	TRBJ2-3	NA	TGTGCCAGCACCGTCCCCAGCACAGATACGCAGTATTTT	CASTVPSTDTQYF
TRBV3-1/TRBV3-2	NA	TRBJ1-3	TRBD1	TGTGCCAGCAGCCCCAGGGGGGACAGGGCCCTAGACTCTGGAAACACCATATATTTT	CASSPRGDRALDSGNTIYF
TRBV7-6	NA	TRBJ2-6	TRBD1	TGTGCCAGCAGTTACCCGACAGGGGTCGGGGCCAACGTCCTGACTTTC	CASSYPTGVGANVLTF
TRBV2	once	TRBJ1-1	NA	TGTGCCAGCGGGGTTGACGCGGGGGAAGCTTTCTTT	CASGVDAGEAFF
TRBV7-3	once	TRBJ1-1	NA	TGTGCCAGCAGCCAGGGATTATTTGGTGAAGCTTTCTTT	CASSQGLFGEAFF
TRBV27	once	TRBJ2-7	NA	TGTGCCAGCAGTTTAGTGAGTTTCTCCGAGCAGTACTTC	CASSLVSFSEQYF
TRBV6-2/TRBV6-3	once	TRBJ2-1	NA	TGTGCCAGCAGTTCCTTCGCCGACAGCCACAATGAGCAGTTCTTC	CASSSFADSHNEQFF
TRBV5-5	NA	TRBJ1-1	TRBD1	TGTGCCAGCAGCTTGCGAACAGGGGGCATGAACACTGAAGCTTTCTTT	CASSLRTGGMNTEAFF
TRBV29-1	NA	TRBJ2-1	NA	TGCAGCGTTGATAATCTCCCTGATGAGCAGTTCTTC	CSVDNLPDEQFF
TRBV12-3/TRBV12-4	NA	TRBJ1-2	TRBD1	TGTGCCAGCAGCGGGACAGGCTATGGCTACACCTTC	CASSGTGYGYTF
TRBV5-1	NA	TRBJ2-2	TRBD1	TGCGCCAGCAGCCCGGGGACAGGGAACACCGGGGAGCTGTTTTTT	CASSPGTGNTGELFF
TRBV20-1	NA	TRBJ1-5	TRBD1	TGCAGTGCTAGTCAGACAGGGAGCAATCAGCCCCAGCATTTT	CSASQTGSNQPQHF
TRBV27	NA	TRBJ2-7	NA	TGTGCCAGCAGTTTTGGGCAGGGTGTCCACGAGCAGTACTTC	CASSFGQGVHEQYF
TRBV4-1	NA	TRBJ2-1	NA	TGCGCCAGCAGCCAAGATCCGGGGGTAAGCTCCTACAATGAGCAGTTCTTC	CASSQDPGVSSYNEQFF
TRBV30	few	TRBJ2-7	NA	TGTGCCTGGAGTTACGGGTCCTACGAGCAGTACTTC	CAWSYGSYEQYF
TRBV7-9	NA	TRBJ1-1	NA	TGTGCCAGCAGCAACTGGGGGGGCGAACCTTTCTTT	CASSNWGGEPFF
TRBV3-1/TRBV3-2	NA	TRBJ2-2	TRBD2	TGTGCCAGCAGCCAAGATGGGACTAGCTCTGGTTTAAGGCTGTTTTTT	CASSQDGTSSGLRLFF
TRBV4-1	NA	TRBJ2-2	TRBD1	TGCGCCAGCAGCCAAGGACAGGGTCTTACCGGGGAGCTGTTTTTT	CASSQGQGLTGELFF